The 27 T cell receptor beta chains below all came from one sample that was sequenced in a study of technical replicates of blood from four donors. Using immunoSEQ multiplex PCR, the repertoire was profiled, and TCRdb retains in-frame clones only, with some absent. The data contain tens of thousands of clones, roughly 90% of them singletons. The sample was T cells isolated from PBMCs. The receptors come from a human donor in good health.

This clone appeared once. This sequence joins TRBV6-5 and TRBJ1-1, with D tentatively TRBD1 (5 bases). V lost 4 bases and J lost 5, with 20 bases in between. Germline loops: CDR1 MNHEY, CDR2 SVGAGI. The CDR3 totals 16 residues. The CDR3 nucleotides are TGTGCCAGCAGTTCTTCCCCCGCAGGGCTGCTAACTGAAGCTTTCTTT. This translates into CASSSSPAGLLTEAFF.

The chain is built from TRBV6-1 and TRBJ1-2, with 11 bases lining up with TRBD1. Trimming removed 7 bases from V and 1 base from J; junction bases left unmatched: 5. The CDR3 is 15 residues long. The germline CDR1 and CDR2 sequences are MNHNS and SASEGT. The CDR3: CASTGTGGVNYGYTF. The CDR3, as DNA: TGTGCCAGCACCGGGACAGGGGGGGTTAACTATGGCTACACCTTC.

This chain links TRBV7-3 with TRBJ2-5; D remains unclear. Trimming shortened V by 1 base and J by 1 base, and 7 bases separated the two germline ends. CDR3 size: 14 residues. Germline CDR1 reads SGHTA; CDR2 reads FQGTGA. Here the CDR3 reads CASSLNGLQETQYF. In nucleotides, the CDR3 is TGTGCCAGCAGCTTAAATGGGCTCCAAGAGACCCAGTACTTC.

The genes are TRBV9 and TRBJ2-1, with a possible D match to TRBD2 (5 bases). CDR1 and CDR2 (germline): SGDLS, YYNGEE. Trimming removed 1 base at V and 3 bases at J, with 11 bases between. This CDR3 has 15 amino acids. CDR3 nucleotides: TGTGCCAGCAGCGTAACGGGATCTGACTACAATGAGCAGTTCTTC. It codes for CASSVTGSDYNEQFF.

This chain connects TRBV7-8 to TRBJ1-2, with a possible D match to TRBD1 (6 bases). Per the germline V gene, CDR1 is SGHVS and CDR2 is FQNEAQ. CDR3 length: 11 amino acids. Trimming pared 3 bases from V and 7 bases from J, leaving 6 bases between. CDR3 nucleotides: TGTGCCAGCAGCTTGACAGGTGGCTACACCTTC. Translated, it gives CASSLTGGYTF.

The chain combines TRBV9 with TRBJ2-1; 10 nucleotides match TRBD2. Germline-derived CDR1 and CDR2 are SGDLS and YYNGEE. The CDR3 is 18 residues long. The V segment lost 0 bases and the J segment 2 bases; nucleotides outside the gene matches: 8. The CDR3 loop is CASSVDPSGRGPYNEQFF. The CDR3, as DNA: TGTGCCAGCAGCGTAGATCCTAGCGGGAGAGGGCCCTACAATGAGCAGTTCTTC.

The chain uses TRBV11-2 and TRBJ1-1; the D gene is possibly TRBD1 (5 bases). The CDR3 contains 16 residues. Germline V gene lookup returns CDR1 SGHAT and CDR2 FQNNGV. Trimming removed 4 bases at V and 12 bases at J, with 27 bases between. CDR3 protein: CASSSTLGGGTGVTFF. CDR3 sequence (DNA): TGTGCCAGCAGCTCGACCCTAGGCGGGGGTACAGGCGTAACTTTCTTT. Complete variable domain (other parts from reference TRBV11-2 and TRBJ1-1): EAGVAQSPRYKIIEKRQSVAFWCNPISGHATLYWYQQILGQGPKLLIQFQNNGVVDDSQLPKDRFSAERLKGVDSTLKIQPAKLEDSAVYLCASSSTLGGGTGVTFFGQGTRLTVV.

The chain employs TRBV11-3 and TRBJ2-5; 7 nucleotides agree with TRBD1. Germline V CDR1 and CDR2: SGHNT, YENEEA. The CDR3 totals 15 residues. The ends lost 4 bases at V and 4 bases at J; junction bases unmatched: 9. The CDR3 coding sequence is TGTGCCAGCAGCTCTCCACAGGGGATGGGAGAGACCCAGTACTTC. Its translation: CASSSPQGMGETQYF.

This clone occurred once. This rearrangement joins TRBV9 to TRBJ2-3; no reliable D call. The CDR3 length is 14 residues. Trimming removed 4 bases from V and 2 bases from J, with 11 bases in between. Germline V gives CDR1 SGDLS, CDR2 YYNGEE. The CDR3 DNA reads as TGTGCCAGCAGCTTCCGAGATCCCACAGATACGCAGTATTTT. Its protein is CASSFRDPTDTQYF.

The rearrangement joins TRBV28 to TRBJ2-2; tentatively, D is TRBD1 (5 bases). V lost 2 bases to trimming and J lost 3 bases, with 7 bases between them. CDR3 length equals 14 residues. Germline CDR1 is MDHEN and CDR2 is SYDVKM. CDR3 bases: TGTGCCAGCAGTTTAAGGGGTGACACCGGGGAGCTGTTTTTT. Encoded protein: CASSLRGDTGELFF.

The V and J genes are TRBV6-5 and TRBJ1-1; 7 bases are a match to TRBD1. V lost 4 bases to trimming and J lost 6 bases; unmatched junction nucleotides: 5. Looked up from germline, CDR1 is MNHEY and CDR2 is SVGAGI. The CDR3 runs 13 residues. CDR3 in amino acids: CASSSTGAPEAFF. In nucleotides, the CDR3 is TGTGCCAGCAGTTCTACAGGGGCTCCTGAAGCTTTCTTT.

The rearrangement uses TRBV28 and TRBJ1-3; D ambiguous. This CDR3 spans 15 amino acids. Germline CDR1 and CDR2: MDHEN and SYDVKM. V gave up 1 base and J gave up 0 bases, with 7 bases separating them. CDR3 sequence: CASSLFLSSGNTIYF. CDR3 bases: TGTGCCAGCAGTTTATTCCTTAGCTCTGGAAACACCATATATTTT. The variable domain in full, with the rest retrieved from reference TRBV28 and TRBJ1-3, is DVKVTQSSRYLVKRTGEKVFLECVQDMDHENMFWYRQDPGLGLRLIYFSYDVKMKEKGDIPEGYSVSREKKERFSLILESASTNQTSMYLCASSLFLSSGNTIYFGEGSWLTVV.

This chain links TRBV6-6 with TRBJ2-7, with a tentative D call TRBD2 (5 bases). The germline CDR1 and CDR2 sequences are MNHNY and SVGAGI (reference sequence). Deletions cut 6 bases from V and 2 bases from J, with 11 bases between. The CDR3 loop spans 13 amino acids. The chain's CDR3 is CASSPSGTYEQYF. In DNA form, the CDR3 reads TGTGCCAGCAGCCCGAGCGGAACCTACGAGCAGTACTTC.

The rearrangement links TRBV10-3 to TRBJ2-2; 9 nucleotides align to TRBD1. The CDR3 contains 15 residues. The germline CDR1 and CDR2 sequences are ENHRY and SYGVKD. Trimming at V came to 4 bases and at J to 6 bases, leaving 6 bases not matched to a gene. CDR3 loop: CAISGRDRESGELFF. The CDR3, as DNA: TGTGCCATCAGTGGCCGGGACAGGGAGTCCGGGGAGCTGTTTTTT.

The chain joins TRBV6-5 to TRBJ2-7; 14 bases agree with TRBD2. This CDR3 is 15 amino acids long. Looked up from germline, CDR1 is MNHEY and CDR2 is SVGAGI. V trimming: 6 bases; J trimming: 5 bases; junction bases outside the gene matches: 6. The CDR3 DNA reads TGTGCCAGCAGGTCCGGGACTAGCGGGGGAAACGAGCAGTACTTC. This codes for CASRSGTSGGNEQYF.

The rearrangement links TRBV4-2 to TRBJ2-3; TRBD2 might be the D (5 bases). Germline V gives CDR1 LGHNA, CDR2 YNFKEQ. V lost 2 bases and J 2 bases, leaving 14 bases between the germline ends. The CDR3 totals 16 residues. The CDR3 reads CASSQSFAGPTDTQYF. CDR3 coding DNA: TGTGCCAGCAGCCAATCTTTCGCGGGCCCCACAGATACGCAGTATTTT.

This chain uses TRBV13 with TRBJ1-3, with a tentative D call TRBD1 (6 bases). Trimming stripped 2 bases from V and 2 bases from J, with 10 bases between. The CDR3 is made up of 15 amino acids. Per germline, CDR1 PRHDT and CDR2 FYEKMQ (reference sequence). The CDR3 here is CASSLQGSPGNTIYF. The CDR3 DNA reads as TGTGCCAGCAGCTTACAGGGGTCGCCTGGAAACACCATATATTTT.

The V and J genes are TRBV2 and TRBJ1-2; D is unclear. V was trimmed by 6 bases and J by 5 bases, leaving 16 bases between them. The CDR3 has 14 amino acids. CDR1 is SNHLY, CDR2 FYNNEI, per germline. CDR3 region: CASSPTGLSYGYTF. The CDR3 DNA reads TGTGCCAGCAGCCCTACGGGGTTATCTTATGGCTACACCTTC.

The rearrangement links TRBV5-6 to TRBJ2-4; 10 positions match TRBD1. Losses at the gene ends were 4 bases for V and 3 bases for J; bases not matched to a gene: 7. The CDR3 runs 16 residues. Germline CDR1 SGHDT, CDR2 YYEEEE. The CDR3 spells CASSTRWTGGKNIQYF. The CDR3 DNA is TGTGCCAGCAGCACCAGGTGGACAGGGGGCAAAAACATTCAGTACTTC.

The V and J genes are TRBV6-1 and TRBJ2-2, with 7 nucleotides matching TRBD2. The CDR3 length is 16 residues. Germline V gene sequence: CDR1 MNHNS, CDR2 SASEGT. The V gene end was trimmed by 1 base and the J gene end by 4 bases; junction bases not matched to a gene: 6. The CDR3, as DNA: TGTGCCAGCAGTGAAGATGGGGGGGTGGGCACCGGGGAGCTGTTTTTT. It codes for CASSEDGGVGTGELFF.

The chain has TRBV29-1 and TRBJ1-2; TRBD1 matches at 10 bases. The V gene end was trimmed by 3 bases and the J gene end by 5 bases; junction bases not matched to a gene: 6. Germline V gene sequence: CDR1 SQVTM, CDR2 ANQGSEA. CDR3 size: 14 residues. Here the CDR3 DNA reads TGCAGCGTTGACCGGACAGGGGGTCCTTATGGCTACACCTTC. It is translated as CSVDRTGGPYGYTF.

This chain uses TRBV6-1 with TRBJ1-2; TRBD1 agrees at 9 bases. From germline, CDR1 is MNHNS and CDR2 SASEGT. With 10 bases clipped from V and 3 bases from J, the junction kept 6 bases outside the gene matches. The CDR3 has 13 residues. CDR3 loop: CAIPGQGYYGYTF. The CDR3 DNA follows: TGTGCCATCCCGGGACAGGGCTACTATGGCTACACCTTC.

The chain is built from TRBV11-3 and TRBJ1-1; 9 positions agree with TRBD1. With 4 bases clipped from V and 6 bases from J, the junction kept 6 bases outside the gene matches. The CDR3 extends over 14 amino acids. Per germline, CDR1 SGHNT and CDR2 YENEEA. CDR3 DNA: TGTGCCAGCAGCTCAACAGGGGGCTGGTCTGAAGCTTTCTTT. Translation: CASSSTGGWSEAFF.

The CDR3 loop reads CASSGGQGNQPQHF. Written as DNA, the CDR3 is TGTGCCAGTAGTGGGGGACAGGGCAATCAGCCCCAGCATTTT. V is TRBV19 and J is TRBJ1-5; 8 positions match TRBD1. CDR1 LNHDA and CDR2 SQIVND come from the germline V gene (reference sequence). V dropped 5 bases and J dropped 2; count of bases not matched to a gene: 2. This CDR3 region has 14 residues.

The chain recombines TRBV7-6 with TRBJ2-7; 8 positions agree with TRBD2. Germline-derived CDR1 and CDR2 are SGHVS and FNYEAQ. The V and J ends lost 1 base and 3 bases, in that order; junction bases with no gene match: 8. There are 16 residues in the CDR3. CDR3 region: CASSLGYSGINYEQYF. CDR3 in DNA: TGTGCCAGCAGCTTAGGTTATAGCGGGATTAACTACGAGCAGTACTTC.

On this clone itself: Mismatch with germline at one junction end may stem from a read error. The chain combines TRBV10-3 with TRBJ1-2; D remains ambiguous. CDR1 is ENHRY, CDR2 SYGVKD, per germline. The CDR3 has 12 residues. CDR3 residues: CATSGSGDGYTF. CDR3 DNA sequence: TGTGCCACCAGTGGTTCGGGAGATGGCTACACCTTC.

CDR3 in DNA: TGCGCCAGCAGCCAAGCGGGGGGTGGAGGGCACGAGCAGTACTTC. The encoded protein is CASSQAGGGGHEQYF. This chain connects TRBV4-3 to TRBJ2-7, with 7 bases fitting TRBD2. Germline trimming cut 1 base from V and 5 bases from J; bases unmatched to any gene: 8. Germline lookup yields CDR1 LGHNA and CDR2 YSLEER. CDR3 length: 15 residues.